The source of this T cell receptor beta chain is a study of shared clonotypes between healthy human individuals. The assay was immunoSEQ multiplex PCR, and TCRdb's table has in-frame clones only and misses some. The sample consists of over a million clones, 98% of them appearing once. Regarding this clone: Antigen specificity is unknown.

Trimming at V came to 5 bases and at J to 13 bases, leaving 9 bases not matched to a gene. From germline, CDR1 is MNHNY and CDR2 SVGAGI (reference sequence). The CDR3 is 12 residues long. Naive CD45RA+ and memory CD45RA-negative subsets were split from CD4+ cells. Study-level points and caveats: Of the naive CD4 clonotypes, approximately 5% were shared across four donors. Having only a few donors restricted how much genetic and exposure-history diversity was captured. Large depth notwithstanding, sorted-subset sequencing proved incomplete by rarefaction.

What was sequenced was naive CD4+ T cells sorted from blood. Subset meaning: CD45RA+ positively selected. V and J are TRBV6-6 and TRBJ2-3, with 7 bases fitting TRBD2. This TCR came from a man aged 25-45 years in good health. CDR3 loop: CASSHPGTKEYF. In DNA, the CDR3 is TGTGCCAGCAGTCACCCAGGGACTAAAGAGTATTTT.